The source of this T cell receptor (beta chain) is a study of OX40 agonist ivuxolimab in advanced cancers. On the study more broadly: A male proportion of approximately 83% was recorded, with mean age approximately 64 years and range roughly 20 to 90. Study-wide results and caveats: Clonal expansion was seen in CD4+ and CD8+ blood T cells by week 6 at 0.1 to 3.0 mg/kg.

A single count supports this clone. What it binds is not known. Germline CDR1 is SGDLS and CDR2 is YYNGEE. CDR3 length equals 14 residues. V was cut by 3 bases and J by 8 bases, with 17 bases left in between. This table comes from immunoSEQ multiplex PCR, and its TCRdb copy is limited to in-frame clones, with some not included. The table has tens of thousands of clones, more than 75% seen once. The input for sequencing was CD4+ or CD8+ T cells sorted from blood, taken in a trial of the OX40 agonist ivuxolimab. The receptor was isolated from an adult with an advanced solid tumor such as melanoma, head and neck, liver or kidney cancer. This sequence joins TRBV9 and TRBJ1-2, with unresolved D. The CDR3 region has the DNA TGTGCCAGCAGCGATATATCACAGCGCGGGGGCTACACCTTC. It is translated as CASSDISQRGGYTF. The full variable domain, its missing parts supplied by reference TRBV9 and TRBJ1-2, is DSGVTQTPKHLITATGQRVTLRCSPRSGDLSVYWYQQSLDQGLQFLIQYYNGEERAKGNILERFSAQQFPDLHSELNLSSLELGDSALYFCASSDISQRGGYTFGSGTRLTVV.